One and the same sample provided the 25 T cell receptor beta chains below, sequenced in a study of pediatric ulcerative colitis. Profiled with immunoSEQ multiplex PCR; TCRdb holds only in-frame clones, not every one. Among about 36,000 clones listed, roughly 80% were seen once. The sample consisted of blood. The receptors come from a girl between 10 and 17 years old with moderate ulcerative colitis.

Only one count was recorded for this clone. V and J are TRBV30 and TRBJ2-1; D is unresolved. This CDR3 has 14 amino acids. Germline V gene data show CDR1 as GTSNPN and CDR2 as SVGIG (reference sequence). Trimming stripped 2 bases from V and 9 bases from J, with 17 bases between. CDR3 in DNA: TGTGCCTGGAGTCGTATAAGTACGCGAGGTGAGCAGTTCTTC. It is translated as CAWSRISTRGEQFF.

This CDR3 is CASSAHITYEQYF. The DNA for the CDR3 is TGTGCCAGCAGCGCCCACATAACCTACGAGCAGTACTTC. The V call is TRBV6-1, the J call TRBJ2-5; no definite D call. The end of the DNA aligns better with TRBJ2-7, so the J call may be wrong. From germline, CDR1 is MNHNS and CDR2 SASEGT. The CDR3 spans 13 residues.

The CDR3, as DNA: TGCGCCAGCAGCGATGCTAGCGGGGGGGTACAGACCCAGTACTTC. Protein product: CASSDASGGVQTQYF. This rearrangement joins TRBV5-1 to TRBJ2-5; 12 bases are a match to TRBD2. The CDR3 is 15 residues long. The V segment lost 4 bases and the J segment 6 bases; nucleotides outside the gene matches: 7. The germline V gene encodes CDR1 SGHRS and CDR2 YFSETQ.

This clone was picked up one time. This chain connects TRBV6-6 to TRBJ1-4, with no clear D. In germline, CDR1 is MNHNY, CDR2 SVGAGI (reference sequence). This CDR3 has 15 amino acids. Deletions cut 2 bases from V and 0 bases from J, with 7 bases between. CDR3 protein: CASSYERATNEKLFF. The CDR3 DNA sequence: TGTGCCAGCAGTTACGAAAGGGCAACTAATGAAAAACTGTTTTTT.

The chain carries TRBV5-4 and TRBJ1-3, with 7 bases matching TRBD1. The germline V gene has CDR1 SGHNT and CDR2 YYREEE (reference sequence). Trimming at V came to 0 bases and at J to 8 bases, leaving 5 bases not matched to a gene. The CDR3 loop spans 14 amino acids. The CDR3 DNA sequence: TGTGCCAGCAGCTTGGGACAGGGTGGTCACACCATATATTTT. Protein: CASSLGQGGHTIYF.

This chain uses TRBV7-9 with TRBJ2-5; D may be TRBD2 (5 bases). The germline V gene has CDR1 SEHNR and CDR2 FQNEAQ (reference sequence). Trimming removed 2 bases at V and 5 bases at J, with 27 bases between. CDR3 size: 19 residues. This CDR3 reads CASSLMSRLTGYVLETQYF. The CDR3 DNA follows: TGTGCCAGCAGCTTAATGTCGCGGCTAACGGGATATGTTTTGGAGACCCAGTACTTC.

This clone came up once. J is TRBJ2-2 and V is TRBV11-3, with unresolved D. The CDR3 sequence is 12 residues long. Trimming removed 8 bases at V and 1 base at J, with 5 bases between. CDR1 is SGHNT and CDR2 is YENEEA in the germline V gene. The CDR3 nucleotides are TGTGCCAGCTCCCAGAACACCGGGGAGCTGTTTTTT. This codes for CASSQNTGELFF.

The chain couples TRBV27 to TRBJ2-1; tentative D call: TRBD2 (5 bases). Germline V CDR1 and CDR2: MNHEY, SMNVEV (reference sequence). CDR3 length: 14 amino acids. The germline V and J ends were trimmed by 3 bases and 0 bases, with 6 bases remaining between them. The CDR3 sequence is CASSLRVSYNEQFF. The CDR3, as DNA: TGTGCCAGCAGTTTGAGGGTCTCCTACAATGAGCAGTTCTTC.

This clone was recorded only once. The chain couples TRBV4-2 to TRBJ2-1; TRBD2 agrees at 9 bases. This CDR3 is built from 16 residues. Germline assignment: CDR1 LGHNA and CDR2 YNFKEQ. The V and J ends lost 4 bases and 4 bases, in that order; junction bases with no gene match: 8. CDR3 DNA: TGTGCCAGCAGCCCCTCACTAGCGGGTGATTACAATGAGCAGTTCTTC. This translates into CASSPSLAGDYNEQFF.

The DNA for the CDR3 is TGTGCCAGCAGCTTAGTTGGGGGGGAGAATGAAAAACTGTTTTTT. It specifies CASSLVGGENEKLFF. The J gene is TRBJ1-4, the V gene TRBV7-2; a weak D match, TRBD1 (5 bases). The CDR3 runs to 15 residues. Trimming left V 1 base short and J 5 bases short, with 11 bases between. Germline V gene lookup returns CDR1 SGHTA and CDR2 FQGNSA. The entire variable domain, with the rest obtained from reference TRBV7-2 and TRBJ1-4, is as follows: GAGVSQSPSNKVTEKGKDVELRCDPISGHTALYWYRQSLGQGLEFLIYFQGNSAPDKSGLPSDRFSAERTGGSVSTLTIQRTQQEDSAVYLCASSLVGGENEKLFFGSGTQLSVL.

The rearrangement uses TRBV19 and TRBJ1-2; D possibly corresponds to TRBD1 (6 bases). V was shortened by 8 bases and J by 5 bases, with 15 bases between the two germline ends. Germline V CDR1 and CDR2: LNHDA, SQIVND (reference sequence). This CDR3 is 13 amino acids long. CDR3 sequence (DNA): TGTGCCAGTTCCCAAGGCAGGGGATATGGCTACACCTTC. Residues: CASSQGRGYGYTF.

This rearrangement joins TRBV5-4 to TRBJ2-7; 10 bases are a match to TRBD2. This CDR3 contains 16 residues. The V and J ends lost 0 bases and 4 bases, in that order; junction bases with no gene match: 7. Per germline, CDR1 SGHNT and CDR2 YYREEE (reference sequence). DNA for the CDR3: TGTGCCAGCAGCTTGGGTCCTAGCGGGAGTGTTTACGAGCAGTACTTC. Translation: CASSLGPSGSVYEQYF.

V usage is TRBV7-9 and J usage is TRBJ1-5; 7 bases fit TRBD1. Germline CDR1 SEHNR, CDR2 FQNEAQ (reference sequence). The CDR3 has 16 amino acids. After removal of 7 bases from V and 1 base from J, the junction contained 10 bases not matched to a gene. The CDR3 is CASTTDREGSNQPQHF. The CDR3 coding sequence is TGTGCCAGCACCACCGACAGGGAGGGGAGCAATCAGCCCCAGCATTTT. Using reference TRBV7-9 and TRBJ1-5 for the parts outside the CDR3, the full variable domain is DTGVSQNPRHKITKRGQNVTFRCDPISEHNRLYWYRQTLGQGPEFLTYFQNEAQLEKSRLLSDRFSAERPKGSFSTLEIQRTEQGDSAMYLCASTTDREGSNQPQHFGDGTRLSIL.

V gene TRBV6-5 combines with J gene TRBJ1-2; D gene ambiguous. Trimming cost V 0 bases and J 5 bases, with 7 bases left between them. The CDR3 contains 13 residues. From germline, CDR1 is MNHEY and CDR2 SVGAGI. The CDR3 region has the DNA TGTGCCAGCAGTTACTCAGGGAAGTATGGCTACACCTTC. This encodes CASSYSGKYGYTF.

The chain recombines TRBV29-1 with TRBJ2-5; either TRBD1 or TRBD2 may fit D (5 bases each). This CDR3 has 13 residues. Germline V gene lookup returns CDR1 SQVTM and CDR2 ANQGSEA. Trimming shortened V by 6 bases and J by 4 bases, and 15 bases separated the two germline ends. In DNA, the CDR3 is TGCAGCGTCGGGACGACAGCAGGAGAGACCCAGTACTTC. It encodes CSVGTTAGETQYF. Filled out from reference TRBV29-1 and TRBJ2-5, the complete variable domain reads SAVISQKPSRDICQRGTSLTIQCQVDSQVTMMFWYRQQPGQSLTLIATANQGSEATYESGFVIDKFPISRPNLTFSTLTVSNMSPEDSSIYLCSVGTTAGETQYFGPGTRLLVL.

CDR3 coding DNA: TGTGCCAGCAGCCTCGCCGGGGGGGTTAGGAATGAGCAGTTCTTC. It translates to CASSLAGGVRNEQFF. This chain uses TRBV6-5 with TRBJ2-1; the match to TRBD2 covers 8 bases. This CDR3 spans 15 amino acids. V gave up 6 bases and J gave up 7 bases; unmatched junction bases: 11. The germline CDR1 and CDR2 sequences are MNHEY and SVGAGI.

This chain joins TRBV27 and TRBJ2-2, with TRBD1 matching over 9 bases. CDR3 length equals 16 residues. CDR1 and CDR2 (germline): MNHEY, SMNVEV (reference sequence). V gave up 5 bases and J gave up 6 bases; unmatched junction bases: 10. The CDR3 here is CASSVLGTGTAGELFF. CDR3 nucleotide sequence: TGTGCCAGCAGTGTACTGGGGACAGGGACTGCCGGGGAGCTGTTTTTT.

In this sample, this clone turned up once. V and J are TRBV5-1 and TRBJ2-5; unclear D gene. The germline gives CDR1 SGHRS, CDR2 YFSETQ. V was shortened by 1 base and J by 1 base, with 8 bases between the two germline ends. The CDR3 is made up of 14 amino acids. CDR3 in DNA: TGCGCCAGCAGCTTGAGTGCGACCCAAGAGACCCAGTACTTC. This encodes CASSLSATQETQYF.

The J gene is TRBJ1-5, the V gene TRBV4-2; D unresolved. This CDR3 is 15 amino acids long. Trimming removed 0 bases from V and 1 base from J, with 7 bases in between. Germline CDR1 is LGHNA and CDR2 is YNFKEQ. The CDR3 is CASSQDQASNQPQHF. The CDR3 region has the DNA TGTGCCAGCAGCCAAGATCAGGCGAGCAATCAGCCCCAGCATTTT.

The genes are TRBV9 and TRBJ1-3; 8 bases align to TRBD1. Germline V gene data show CDR1 as SGDLS and CDR2 as YYNGEE. V gave up 3 bases and J gave up 4 bases; unmatched junction bases: 9. CDR3 length: 16 amino acids. The chain's CDR3 is CASSGRTGPGGNTIYF. DNA for the CDR3: TGTGCCAGCAGCGGTAGGACAGGGCCGGGAGGAAACACCATATATTTT.

This clone was found once. The gene calls are TRBV10-2 and TRBJ1-5; D remains ambiguous. Germline V gene sequence: CDR1 WSHSY, CDR2 SAAADI. Trimming removed 0 bases from V and 4 bases from J, with 7 bases in between. This CDR3 is 14 amino acids long. This chain's CDR3 is CASSESNMNQPQHF. CDR3 coding DNA: TGCGCCAGCAGTGAGTCGAATATGAATCAGCCCCAGCATTTT.

The genes are TRBV4-1 and TRBJ1-3, with D tentatively TRBD1 (5 bases). The germline gives CDR1 MGHRA, CDR2 YSYEKL. This CDR3 is built from 17 residues. V was cut by 4 bases and J by 0 bases, with 16 bases left in between. In DNA, the CDR3 is TGCGCCAGCAGCCGCCAGGGACTGATTCTCTCTGGAAACACCATATATTTT. Translating it yields CASSRQGLILSGNTIYF.

The V call is TRBV6-1, the J call TRBJ2-1; D is ambiguous. CDR3 length: 17 residues. Germline lookup yields CDR1 MNHNS and CDR2 SASEGT. With 1 base removed from V and 7 bases from J, the gap between germline ends came to 20 bases. The CDR3: CASSEGVLKIALNEQFF. The CDR3 nucleotides read TGTGCCAGCAGTGAAGGCGTCTTAAAGATTGCACTGAATGAGCAGTTCTTC.

This chain joins TRBV5-1 and TRBJ2-7; D possibly corresponds to TRBD1 (6 bases). V lost 2 bases and J 0 bases, leaving 15 bases between the germline ends. This CDR3 comprises 16 residues. The germline CDR1 and CDR2 sequences are SGHRS and YFSETQ. The DNA for the CDR3 is TGCGCCAGCAGCTTCAACCGGGACACTTCCTCCTACGAGCAGTACTTC. It yields the protein CASSFNRDTSSYEQYF. The variable domain in full, completed from reference TRBV5-1 and TRBJ2-7, reads KAGVTQTPRYLIKTRGQQVTLSCSPISGHRSVSWYQQTPGQGLQFLFEYFSETQRNKGNFPGRFSGRQFSNSRSEMNVSTLELGDSALYLCASSFNRDTSSYEQYFGPGTRLTVT.

The V and J genes are TRBV13 and TRBJ2-7; 8 bases align to TRBD1. The CDR3 spans 15 residues. The germline gives CDR1 PRHDT, CDR2 FYEKMQ (reference sequence). Trimming at V came to 3 bases and at J to 6 bases, leaving 10 bases not matched to a gene. CDR3 amino acids: CASSLIKRDRREQYF. DNA of the CDR3: TGTGCCAGCAGCTTGATTAAAAGGGACAGGCGCGAGCAGTACTTC.